This T cell receptor beta chain appears in the sequencing data of a study of PD-1 blockade in classical Hodgkin lymphoma. Points from the study as a whole: A reduction in baseline TCR diversity was reportedly seen in newly diagnosed patients relative to healthy donors. Complete responders possessed baseline diversity comparable to newly diagnosed patients.

The germline gives CDR1 SQVTM, CDR2 ANQGSEA. The CDR3 consists of 13 residues. V shed 0 bases and J shed 11 bases, with 16 bases lying between them. Repertoires were generated with immunoSEQ multiplex PCR, while TCRdb's copy carries only in-frame clones and drops some. The sample has around 31,000 clones, 80% to 90% seen once; the top ten hold approximately 0.8%. Time point specified: cycle 4 day 1 (C4D1), after less than 7 weeks of nivolumab. In every patient, relapse followed autologous stem cell transplantation, while exposure to brentuximab vedotin differed. From thawed PBMCs, CD4+ T cells were purified using magnetic negative selection. In this sample, this clone turned up once. No antigen is known for it.

The source is a human donor with classical Hodgkin lymphoma. The chain joins TRBV29-1 to TRBJ1-2, with TRBD1 as a possible D gene (6 bases). Material: CD4+ T cells from blood, obtained before the fourth cycle of nivolumab. The CDR3 DNA reads as TGCAGCGTTGAAGATGAGAACAGGGTTAGATACACCTTC. Amino acids: CSVEDENRVRYTF. The complete variable domain, with remaining parts taken from reference TRBV29-1 and TRBJ1-2, reads SAVISQKPSRDICQRGTSLTIQCQVDSQVTMMFWYRQQPGQSLTLIATANQGSEATYESGFVIDKFPISRPNLTFSTLTVSNMSPEDSSIYLCSVEDENRVRYTFGSGTRLTVV.